This T cell receptor (beta chain) originates from a study of blood T cell repertoires in COVID-19. On the study more broadly: T cells, B-cell-depleted T cells, or PBMCs supplied cDNA or gDNA.

Authors' analysis steps: It was from reference gene primer amplification that nucleated cell counts were estimated. The protocol was immunoSEQ multiplex PCR, while the TCRdb copy is restricted to in-frame clones and leaves out a portion. V and J calls and clone size follow that table, whereas D and trimming were derived from the DNA. The profile covers more than 25,000 clones, with around 87% appearing a single time and about 5.8% taken by the ten largest. V gave up 4 bases and J gave up 5 bases; unmatched junction bases: 6. Germline V gene sequence: CDR1 ENHRY, CDR2 SYGVKD. CDR3 length equals 14 residues.

This clonotype was obtained from a man between 60 and 70 years old with active COVID-19. This sequence joins TRBV10-3 and TRBJ2-7, with 9 nucleotides matching TRBD1. Sequencing input: peripheral blood. CDR3 amino acids: CAISGQGETHEQYF. For the CDR3, the DNA is TGTGCCATCAGTGGACAGGGGGAAACCCACGAGCAGTACTTC.